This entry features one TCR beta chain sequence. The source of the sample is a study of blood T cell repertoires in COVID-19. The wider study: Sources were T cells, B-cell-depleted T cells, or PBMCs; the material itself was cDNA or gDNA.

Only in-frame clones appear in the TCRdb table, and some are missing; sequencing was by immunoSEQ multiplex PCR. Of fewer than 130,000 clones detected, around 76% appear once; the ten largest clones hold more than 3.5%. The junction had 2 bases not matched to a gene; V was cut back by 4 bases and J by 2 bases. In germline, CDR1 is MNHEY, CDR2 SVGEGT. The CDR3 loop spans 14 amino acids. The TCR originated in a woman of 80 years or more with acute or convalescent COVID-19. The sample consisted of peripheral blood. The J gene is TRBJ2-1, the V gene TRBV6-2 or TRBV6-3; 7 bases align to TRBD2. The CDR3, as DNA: TGTGCCAGCAGTTCCGCGGGGGCCTACAATGAGCAGTTCTTC. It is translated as CASSSAGAYNEQFF.